A single sample is the source of the 3 T cell receptor beta chains below, sequenced in a study of OX40 agonist ivuxolimab in advanced cancers. Sequencing used immunoSEQ multiplex PCR; TCRdb keeps in-frame clones, though not all of them. Of more than 60,000 clones listed, about 80% are singletons. Specimen: CD4+ or CD8+ T cells sorted from blood, collected in a trial of the OX40 agonist ivuxolimab. These receptors were taken from an adult with an advanced solid tumor such as melanoma, head and neck, liver or kidney cancer.

The chain links TRBV2 to TRBJ2-7, with 9 positions matching TRBD1. Germline CDR1 and CDR2: SNHLY and FYNNEI. V dropped 7 bases and J dropped 0; count of bases not matched to a gene: 4. The CDR3 runs to 14 residues. The CDR3 sequence is CASTKDRGSYEQYF. The CDR3, as DNA: TGTGCCAGCACGAAGGACAGGGGCTCCTACGAGCAGTACTTC.

The J gene is TRBJ2-7, the V gene TRBV27; either TRBD1 or TRBD2 may fit D (5 bases each). Germline V gene sequence: CDR1 MNHEY, CDR2 SMNVEV (reference sequence). The CDR3 totals 16 residues. Trimming pared 2 bases from V and 0 bases from J, leaving 14 bases between. DNA of the CDR3: TGTGCCAGCAGTTTAAGGGACGGGCAGCACTCCTACGAGCAGTACTTC. This codes for CASSLRDGQHSYEQYF.

This clone turned up a few times. The chain couples TRBV4-2 to TRBJ2-7, with 7 nucleotides matching TRBD1. CDR3 length: 17 amino acids. Germline assignment: CDR1 LGHNA and CDR2 YNFKEQ. Germline trimming cut 4 bases from V and 2 bases from J; bases unmatched to any gene: 14. CDR3: CASSLRTTGTETYEQYF. The CDR3, as DNA: TGTGCCAGCAGCCTCCGAACTACCGGGACAGAAACCTACGAGCAGTACTTC.